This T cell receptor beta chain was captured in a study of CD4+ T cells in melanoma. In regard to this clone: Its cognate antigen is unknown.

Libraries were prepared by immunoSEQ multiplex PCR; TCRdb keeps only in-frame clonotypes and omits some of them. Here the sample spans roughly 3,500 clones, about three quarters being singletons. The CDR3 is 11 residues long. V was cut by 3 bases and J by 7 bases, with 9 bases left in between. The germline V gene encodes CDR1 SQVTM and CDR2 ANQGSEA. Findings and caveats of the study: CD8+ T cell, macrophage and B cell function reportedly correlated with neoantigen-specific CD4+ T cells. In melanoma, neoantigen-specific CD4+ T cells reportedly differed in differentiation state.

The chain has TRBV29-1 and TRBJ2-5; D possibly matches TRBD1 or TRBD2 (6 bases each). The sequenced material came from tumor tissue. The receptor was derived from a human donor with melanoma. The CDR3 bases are TGCAGCGTTGACAGGGGAGGGACCCAGTACTTC. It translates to CSVDRGGTQYF.